The present T cell receptor (beta chain) was sequenced within a study of cytomegalovirus exposure and HLA in healthy donors. The study, taken as a whole, reports: Later analysis showed TCR association rates varying by HLA locus, highest for DRB1 and lowest for HLA-C. TCR beta V segments were, for the most part, productive about 90% or about 30% of the time in an earlier analysis. One variant, a missense change in DCLRE1C, was linked in a later analysis to TCR beta V- and J-gene trimming.

About this clone: Its antigen remains unidentified.

Primers included in the PCR were 60 Vbeta and 13 Jbeta primers. Profiling relied on immunoSEQ multiplex PCR, and the TCRdb table lists in-frame clones only, not all of them. In the table there are 210,000 or so clones, roughly 80% of which are singletons. The sequence was obtained from a woman in her twenties or thirties in good health and CMV-seropositive. What was sequenced was PBMCs.

CDR3 residues: CASSNKLGQQRGGDTGELFF. The CDR3 coding sequence is TGTGCCAGCAGCAATAAGCTCGGACAACAGCGGGGGGGCGACACCGGGGAGCTGTTTTTT. J is TRBJ2-2 and V is TRBV5-4; TRBD2 matches 10 bases. This CDR3 region has 20 residues. With 4 bases clipped from V and 3 bases from J, the junction kept 18 bases outside the gene matches. CDR1 SGHNT and CDR2 YYREEE come from the germline V gene (reference sequence). Using reference TRBV5-4 and TRBJ2-2 for the parts outside the CDR3, the full variable domain is ETGVTQSPTHLIKTRGQQVTLRCSSQSGHNTVSWYQQALGQGPQFIFQYYREEENGRGNFPPRFSGLQFPNYSSELNVNALELDDSALYLCASSNKLGQQRGGDTGELFFGEGSRLTVL.